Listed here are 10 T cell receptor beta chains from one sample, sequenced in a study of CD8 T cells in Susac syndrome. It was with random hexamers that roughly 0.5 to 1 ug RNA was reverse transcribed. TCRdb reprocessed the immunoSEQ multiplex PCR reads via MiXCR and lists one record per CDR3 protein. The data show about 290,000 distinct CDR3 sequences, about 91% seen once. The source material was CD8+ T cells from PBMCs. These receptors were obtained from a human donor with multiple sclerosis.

The CDR3 nucleotides are TGTGCCAGCAGTGAGGTGGACGGCCGTAAGATGGGTCAGTACTTC. Its translation is CASSEVDGRKMGQYF. J is TRBJ2-4 and V is TRBV2; D not certain. The germline CDR1 and CDR2 sequences are SNHLY and FYNNEI. The CDR3 contains 15 residues. V was cut by 3 bases and J by 12 bases, with 21 bases left in between.

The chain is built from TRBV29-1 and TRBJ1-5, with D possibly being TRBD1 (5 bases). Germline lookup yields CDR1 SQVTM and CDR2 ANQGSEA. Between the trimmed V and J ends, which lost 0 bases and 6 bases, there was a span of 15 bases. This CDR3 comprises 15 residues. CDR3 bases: TGCAGCGTTGAAGAGGGCAGGGTCTCCGGTCAGCCCCAGCATTTT. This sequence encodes CSVEEGRVSGQPQHF. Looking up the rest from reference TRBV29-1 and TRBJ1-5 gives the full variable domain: SAVISQKPSRDICQRGTSLTIQCQVDSQVTMMFWYRQQPGQSLTLIATANQGSEATYESGFVIDKFPISRPNLTFSTLTVSNMSPEDSSIYLCSVEEGRVSGQPQHFGDGTRLSIL.

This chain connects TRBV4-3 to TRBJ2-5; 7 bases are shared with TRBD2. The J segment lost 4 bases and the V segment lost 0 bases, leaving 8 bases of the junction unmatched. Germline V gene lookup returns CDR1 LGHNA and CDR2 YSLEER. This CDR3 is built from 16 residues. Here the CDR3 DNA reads TGCGCCAGCAGCCAAGATCAGGCGGGAGTACCAGAGACCCAGTACTTC. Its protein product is CASSQDQAGVPETQYF.

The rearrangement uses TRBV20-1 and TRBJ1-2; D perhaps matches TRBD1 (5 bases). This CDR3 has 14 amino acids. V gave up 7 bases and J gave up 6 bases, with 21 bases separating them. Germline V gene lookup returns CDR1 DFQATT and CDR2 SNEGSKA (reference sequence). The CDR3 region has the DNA TGCAGTGTTGTGGGGGGTGCCGTCGCTAATGGCTACACCTTC. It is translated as CSVVGGAVANGYTF.

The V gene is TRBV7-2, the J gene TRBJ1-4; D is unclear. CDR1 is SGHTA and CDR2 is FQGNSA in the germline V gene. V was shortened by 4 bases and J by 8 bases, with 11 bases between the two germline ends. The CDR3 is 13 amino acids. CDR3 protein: CASSSWAQEKLFF. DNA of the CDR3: TGTGCCAGCAGCTCGTGGGCCCAGGAAAAACTGTTTTTT.

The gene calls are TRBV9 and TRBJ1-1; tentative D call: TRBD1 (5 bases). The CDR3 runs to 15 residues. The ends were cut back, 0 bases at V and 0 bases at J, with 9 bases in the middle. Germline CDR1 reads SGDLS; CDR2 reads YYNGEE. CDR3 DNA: TGTGCCAGCAGCGTAGGCGGGGGGATGAACACTGAAGCTTTCTTT. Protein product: CASSVGGGMNTEAFF.

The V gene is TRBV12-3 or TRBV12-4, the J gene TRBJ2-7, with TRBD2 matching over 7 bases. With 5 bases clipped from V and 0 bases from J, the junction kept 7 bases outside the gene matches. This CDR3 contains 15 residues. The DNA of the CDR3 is TGTGCCAGCAGTCCCTCCGGGACTAACTCCTACGAGCAGTACTTC. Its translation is CASSPSGTNSYEQYF.

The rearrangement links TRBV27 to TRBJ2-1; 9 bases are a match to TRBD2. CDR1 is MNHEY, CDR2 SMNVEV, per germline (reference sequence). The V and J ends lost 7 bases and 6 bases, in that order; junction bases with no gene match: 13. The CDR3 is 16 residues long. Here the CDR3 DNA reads TGTGCCAGCAAATCCAATTTAGCGGGAGACGGCAATGAGCAGTTCTTC. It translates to CASKSNLAGDGNEQFF.

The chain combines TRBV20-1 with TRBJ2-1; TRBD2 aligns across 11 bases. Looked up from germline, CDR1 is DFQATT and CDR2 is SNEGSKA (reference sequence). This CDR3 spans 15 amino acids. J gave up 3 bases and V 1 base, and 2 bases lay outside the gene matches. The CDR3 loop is CSARVTSGDYNEQFF. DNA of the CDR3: TGCAGTGCTAGAGTGACTAGCGGGGACTACAATGAGCAGTTCTTC.

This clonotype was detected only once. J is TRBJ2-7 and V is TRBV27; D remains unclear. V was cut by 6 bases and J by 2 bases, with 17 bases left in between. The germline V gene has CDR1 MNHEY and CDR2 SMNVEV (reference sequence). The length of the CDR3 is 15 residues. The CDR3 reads CASSPQGSPTYEQYF. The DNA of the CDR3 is TGTGCCAGCAGCCCCCAAGGGTCTCCTACCTACGAGCAGTACTTC.